This T cell receptor (beta chain) originates from a study of Ad26.COV2.S vaccination and SARS-CoV-2 variants (dated by TCRdb to about 2021). Regarding the study in general: Donors in the vaccine arm were drawn from COV1001, a multicentre, randomized, double-blind, placebo-controlled phase I-IIa trial testing Ad26.COV2.S in healthy adults. Trial participants were randomized into five groups of five: low-dose or high-dose Ad26.COV2.S given once or twice, or placebo on both occasions. Ad26.COV2.S was administered intramuscularly at 5 x 10^10 or 1 x 10^11 viral particles, either as a single shot or as two shots given 56 days apart. The TCR-sequenced set comprised about 30 samples: some 19 Ad26.COV2.S vaccine recipients, 5 placebo recipients and 8 SARS-CoV-2 convalescent individuals. Blinding of investigators to trial group allocation was maintained during experiments and outcome assessment. TCRbeta repertoire sequencing was used to assess the specificity and breadth of SARS-CoV-2-reactive T cell receptors after Ad26.COV2.S vaccination.

The immunoSEQ Assay was the method used to sequence TCRbeta CDR3 regions. After extraction, genomic DNA underwent amplification by bias-controlled multiplex PCR, followed by high-throughput sequencing. From the authors' description of their analysis: Collapsing and filtering of sequences were performed to quantify the absolute abundance of each unique TCRbeta CDR3 region. T cell fraction was estimated by normalizing TCRbeta template counts to usable DNA, with usable DNA measured through amplification of reference genes found in all nucleated cells. Repertoire TCRs were annotated as SARS-CoV-2-specific when V gene, CDR3 amino acid sequence and J gene were exactly matched to a known reactive TCR set. The reference SARS-CoV-2 TCR set was obtained from MIRA and was filtered for enrichment in COVID-19-positive ImmuneCODE repertoires, whereby public or cross-reactive TCRs were removed. Based on the MIRA antigens, annotated TCRs were further analysed at the level of specific ORF or position within ORF. Depth was the summed frequency of annotated unique rearrangements, while breadth was defined as annotated unique rearrangements over total unique productive rearrangements. TCR breadth was compared between groups using two-sided Wilcoxon rank-sum tests. In TCRdb, the immuneACCESS table is reduced to in-frame sequences with V and J assigned. These tables do not hold every clone; where another copy was compared, an unresolved V gene accounts for under half, and the others remain unexplained. Clone size and V and J calls were adopted from that table, with D and trimming inferred from the DNA. The sample has hundreds of thousands of clones on record, 80% to 90% of them singletons. The ten largest clones take up approximately 2.5% of the sample.

CDR1 and CDR2 (MGHRA, YSYEKL) derive from the germline V gene. The cysteine opens and the phenylalanine closes a CDR3 of 17 amino acids. CDR3 DNA is the only sequence kept; it has 51 bases, read in frame from the first base. V loses 0 bases, J loses 5 bases, and the germline ends lie 19 bases apart. Here is what the overall study found, with its caveats: The authors noted that the TCR breadth and depth analyses may have underestimated total T cell responses. Higher spike-specific TCR breadth was observed in Ad26.COV2.S recipients than in placebo recipients (P = 0.0014). The study lacked the statistical power to compare responses across vaccine doses or regimens. After vaccination, substantial breadth of spike-specific CD8+ and CD4+ T cell responses was reported. Vaccine and placebo recipients had similar non-spike TCR breadth, a finding consistent with the vaccine containing only spike.

The treatment or condition label corresponds to: approximately 18 received Ad26.COV2.S at low or high dose, single or two shots; 5 received placebo; per-sample allocation not given. Repertoires of vaccine and placebo recipients were sequenced from samples collected on day 63 after the first injection. Between 29 July and 7 August 2020, Cohort 1b enrolled 25 adults aged 18-55 years at one site in Boston, USA. Ad26.COV2.S consisted of a replication-incompetent adenovirus type 26 vector by which a prefusion-stabilized SARS-CoV-2 spike protein from the original Wuhan strain was expressed. About this clone: Its binding antigen is unknown. Within one base of it there is no much larger clone, and no base qualities were kept.

The starting material was peripheral blood, obtained in a trial of Ad26.COV2.S vaccine versus placebo. The sequence was obtained from a person between 18 and 60 years old who received the Ad26.COV2.S COVID-19 vaccine or a placebo. The sequence links TRBV4-1 to TRBJ1-1; TRBD1 is possibly the D segment (5 matching bases). The CDR3 here reads CASSQDLGVRVRTEAFF. The sequenced DNA: TGCGCCAGCAGCCAAGATCTTGGGGTCAGGGTGAGAACTGAAGCTTTCTTT.